This TCR beta chain originates from a study of blood T cell repertoires in COVID-19. Study context: In each case, the material was cDNA or gDNA derived from T cells, B-cell-depleted T cells, or PBMCs.

Only in-frame clones appear in the TCRdb table, and some are missing; sequencing was by immunoSEQ multiplex PCR. The sample includes over 200,000 clones, 80% to 90% seen only once; the top ten take 15% to 19%. Participants were aged about 18 to 100 years from around 26 US areas. Germline lookup yields CDR1 KGHDR and CDR2 SFDVKD. This CDR3 has 13 residues. V lost 6 bases and J lost 9, with 14 bases in between. The receptor comes from a man younger than 35 who had recovered from COVID-19. The rearrangement uses TRBV24-1 and TRBJ1-5; no firm D call. Sequencing was performed on PBMCs or T cells enriched from blood (not recorded which). The CDR3 reads CATSCLGLLPQHF. Written as DNA, the CDR3 is TGTGCCACCAGTTGTCTAGGCCTTCTGCCCCAGCATTTT.